The entry below describes one TCR beta chain. These data are taken from a study of blood T cell repertoires in COVID-19. Study-wide context: COVID-19 samples from acute and convalescent phases originated in the United States, Italy and Spain.

Data came from immunoSEQ multiplex PCR; TCRdb stores just in-frame clones and leaves some out. The repertoire holds some 30,000 clones, with 80% to 90% as singletons. CDR3 length equals 10 residues. Sequenced sample: peripheral blood. The chain carries TRBV21-1 and TRBJ1-2. TRBV21-1 represents a pseudogene. The clonotype was recovered from a human donor in a cohort sampled during active COVID-19. As DNA, the CDR3 is TGTGCTCCTCCTCCCTATGGCTACACCTTC. This translates into CAPPPYGYTF.